This T cell receptor beta chain appears in the sequencing data of a study of beta chain features in type 1 diabetes. Overall study context: Patients were similar to healthy donors in age and gender (as well as in cell yields). The study, taken as a whole, reports: Any role of HLA type in TCRB rearrangement remained unresolved here. Type 1 diabetes patients had VDJ junctions that carried fewer insertions and more deletions. For Type 1 diabetes patients, all four CD4+ subsets carried TCRB CDR3s that were moderately but significantly shorter.

The CDR3 is 14 residues long. Germline V lookup: CDR1 MNHEY, CDR2 SVGAGI. V gave up 6 bases and J gave up 10 bases, with 21 bases separating them. The authors reverse transcribed all of the isolated RNA, so sequencing captured expressed TCRB transcripts. Profiled with immunoSEQ multiplex PCR; TCRdb holds only in-frame clones, not every one. This sample carries about 900,000 clones, about 17% of them seen once, and the ten largest clones take 0.02% to 0.03%. This clone was counted a few times. The antigen is unknown. The clonotype originates from a woman younger than 30 in good health. V gene TRBV6-5 combines with J gene TRBJ1-1, with D unresolved. Sequenced: naive CD4+ T cells from blood. For the CDR3, the DNA is TGTGCCAGCAGGTTTGGGCCAGCCTGGTTTGGAGCTTTCTTT. This translates into CASRFGPAWFGAFF.